One and the same sample provided the 3 T cell receptor beta chains below, sequenced in a study of blood T cells in healthy people across ages. The second PCR ran about 6 to 12 cycles with a sample-barcoded 5' primer and J-beta primers. TCRdb itself ran the 5' RACE reads through MiXCR, one entry per CDR3 protein. Of approximately 760,000 distinct CDR3 sequences detected, more than 20% appear once; the ten largest clones hold more than 7.5%. In addition, the sample was reused for a study of T cells of mothers and their children.

Sequencing was carried out using blood. Source of these receptors: a boy aged 5-17 years in good health.

This clonotype has more than one count but fewer than ten. This rearrangement joins TRBV4-1 to TRBJ1-5; maybe TRBD1 (6 bases). Trimming cost V 0 bases and J 6 bases, with 15 bases left between them. Germline V gene lookup returns CDR1 MGHRA and CDR2 YSYEKL. The CDR3 runs 16 residues. CDR3 nucleotides: TGCGCCAGCAGCCAAGAAGCGGGGGCCCGGGGTCAGCCCCAGCATTTT. Residues: CASSQEAGARGQPQHF.

This clonotype came up a few times. Compared with germline, one end of the junction differs, possibly owing to a read error. The genes are TRBV11-2 and TRBJ1-4; no reliable D call. Germline CDR1 is SGHAT and CDR2 is FQNNGV. CDR3 length equals 18 residues. This chain's CDR3 is CASSLEGRSYATNEKLFF. DNA for the CDR3: TGTGCCAGCAGCCTAGAGGGCCGTTCATATGCAACTAATGAAAAACTGTTTTTT.

A word on this clonotype: One junction end does not reproduce the germline sequence, and a read error may be involved. The rearrangement links TRBV12-3 or TRBV12-4 to TRBJ2-5, with TRBD1 matching over 11 bases. The CDR3 has 16 residues. CDR3 sequence: CASSTPGQGEEEAQYF. The DNA for the CDR3 is TGTGCCAGCAGTACCCCGGGACAGGGGGAGGAAGAGGCCCAGTACTTC.